Listed here are 15 T cell receptor beta chains from one sample, sequenced in a study of beta chain features in type 1 diabetes (dated by TCRdb to 2017 to 2018). What the research found in general, with its limitations: Type 1 diabetes patients showed a moderate but significant shortening of TCRB CDR3 length in all four CD4+ subsets.

Library preparation was by the immunoSEQ multiplex PCR assay. The entire amount of isolated RNA was reverse transcribed using the High Capacity cDNA Reverse Transcription Kit, so the sequenced TCRB transcripts were expressed ones. Sourced from immuneACCESS, this table was stored by TCRdb with only in-frame sequences that have V and J called. A share of the clones is absent; for the studies checked, an unresolved V gene accounts for under half, and the remainder has no known explanation. The sample table holds 600,000 or so clones, of which around 12% were seen once. Clones ranked in the top ten supply about 0.11% of the sample. The antigens for these receptors are not known. The source material was naive CD4+ T cells from blood. The cell subset or site label on this specimen signifies: true naive CD4+ T cells. Receptors originate from a man aged 25 to 40 with type 1 diabetes.

In this sample, this clone turned up a few times. In DNA, the CDR3 is TGTGCCAGCAGTGAATGGGCATCCGGGGCGGGGGAGACCCAGTACTTC. Translation gives CASSEWASGAGETQYF. The gene calls are TRBV25-1 and TRBJ2-5; TRBD2 might be the D (6 bases). Germline lookup yields CDR1 MGHDK and CDR2 SYGVNS. V was shortened by 1 base and J by 5 bases, with 17 bases between the two germline ends. The CDR3 has 16 residues.

This clone was seen a few times. The CDR3 protein is CASSLGQGIGETQYF. The CDR3 nucleotides are TGTGCCAGCAGCTTGGGACAGGGGATAGGGGAGACCCAGTACTTC. The rearrangement joins TRBV11-3 to TRBJ2-5, with 10 bases identical to TRBD1. Losses at the gene ends were 3 bases for V and 5 bases for J; bases not matched to a gene: 6. Germline CDR1 and CDR2: SGHNT and YENEEA. The CDR3 sequence is 15 residues long.

This clone has just a few counts. Other DNA sequences in the same sample also yield this CDR3. The chain uses TRBV2 and TRBJ1-5, with 7 bases aligning to TRBD1. The CDR3 is 14 amino acids. The V gene end was trimmed by 4 bases and the J gene end by 1 base; junction bases not matched to a gene: 1. In germline, CDR1 is SNHLY, CDR2 FYNNEI. The CDR3 DNA sequence: TGTGCCAGCAGTGGACAGGGAAGCAATCAGCCCCAGCATTTT. This gives the protein CASSGQGSNQPQHF.

This clone has more than one count but fewer than ten. This rearrangement joins TRBV7-2 to TRBJ2-5; 10 nucleotides match TRBD2. The trim removed 4 bases at V and 2 bases at J, leaving 4 bases unmatched. This CDR3 region has 15 residues. Germline-derived CDR1 and CDR2 are SGHTA and FQGNSA. This CDR3 reads CASSYWTSGQETQYF. The CDR3 DNA reads TGTGCCAGCAGCTATTGGACTAGCGGACAAGAGACCCAGTACTTC.

The J gene is TRBJ2-3, the V gene TRBV2; 8 nucleotides agree with TRBD1. V lost 4 bases and J lost 2; bases outside the gene matches: 2. Per germline, CDR1 SNHLY and CDR2 FYNNEI. The CDR3 totals 14 residues. CDR3 region: CASSGQGATDTQYF. CDR3 nucleotides: TGTGCCAGCAGTGGTCAGGGGGCCACAGATACGCAGTATTTT.

A few counts support this clone. V and J are TRBV5-4 and TRBJ1-6, with 8 positions matching TRBD1. V shed 2 bases, J shed 6 bases, and the junction held 4 bases outside the gene matches. The CDR3 loop spans 15 amino acids. Per the germline V gene, CDR1 is SGHNT and CDR2 is YYREEE (reference sequence). CDR3: CASSLPGQVNSPLHF. CDR3 nucleotides: TGTGCCAGCAGCTTACCGGGACAGGTTAATTCACCCCTCCACTTT.

V usage is TRBV18 and J usage is TRBJ1-1, with 8 positions matching TRBD1. V shed 1 base, J shed 1 base, and the junction held 5 bases outside the gene matches. CDR3 length equals 16 residues. The V gene's germline CDR1 is KGHSH and CDR2 LQKENI. The DNA for the CDR3 is TGTGCCAGCTCACCACTAGGACAGGGCCAGAACACTGAAGCTTTCTTT. Its protein is CASSPLGQGQNTEAFF.

This clone has a handful of counts. The gene calls are TRBV7-9 and TRBJ1-1; the D gene is possibly TRBD1 (5 bases). Germline CDR1 is SEHNR and CDR2 is FQNEAQ (reference sequence). The CDR3 length is 14 residues. The ends were cut back, 3 bases at V and 2 bases at J, with 10 bases in the middle. The CDR3 region has the DNA TGTGCCAGCAGCTTTAAGGGGATCAACACTGAAGCTTTCTTT. Protein product: CASSFKGINTEAFF.

This clone was seen more than once but under ten times. The V and J genes are TRBV29-1 and TRBJ2-1, with D unresolved. The CDR3 has 13 residues. Trimming took off 0 bases at V and 3 bases at J, with 6 bases between the two ends. Germline V gene data show CDR1 as SQVTM and CDR2 as ANQGSEA. CDR3 DNA sequence: TGCAGCGTTGAAGACCGGGTCTACAATGAGCAGTTCTTC. This encodes CSVEDRVYNEQFF.

The CDR3 DNA reads as TGTGCCAGCAGCTTGGGGGGAGACAATCAGCCCCAGCATTTT. Translated: CASSLGGDNQPQHF. This rearrangement joins TRBV5-4 to TRBJ1-5; no reliable D call. CDR1 is SGHNT and CDR2 is YYREEE in the germline V gene (reference sequence). This CDR3 contains 14 residues. Between the trimmed V and J ends, which lost 0 bases and 3 bases, there was a span of 7 bases. Complete variable domain (other parts from reference TRBV5-4 and TRBJ1-5): ETGVTQSPTHLIKTRGQQVTLRCSSQSGHNTVSWYQQALGQGPQFIFQYYREEENGRGNFPPRFSGLQFPNYSSELNVNALELDDSALYLCASSLGGDNQPQHFGDGTRLSIL.

This clone was found a few times. This chain uses TRBV20-1 with TRBJ1-2; D not resolved. Germline lookup yields CDR1 DFQATT and CDR2 SNEGSKA (reference sequence). V was trimmed by 1 base and J by 10 bases, leaving 4 bases between them. The CDR3 runs to 9 residues. The CDR3 DNA is TGCAGTGCTAGAGCCCCCTACACCTTC. This codes for CSARAPYTF.

This clone was found a few times. The chain carries TRBV28 and TRBJ1-5; no clear D gene. CDR1 is MDHEN and CDR2 is SYDVKM in the germline V gene. V was shortened by 5 bases and J by 3 bases, with 8 bases between the two germline ends. The CDR3 totals 13 residues. The CDR3 bases are TGTGCCAGCAGTCGGTTGGACAATCAGCCCCAGCATTTT. Amino acid sequence: CASSRLDNQPQHF.

This rearrangement joins TRBV6-5 to TRBJ2-5, with D maybe TRBD2 (5 bases). Germline V gives CDR1 MNHEY, CDR2 SVGAGI. The CDR3 length is 16 residues. V was shortened by 3 bases and J by 2 bases, with 16 bases between the two germline ends. CDR3 sequence: CASSYGLPGGQETQYF. The DNA of the CDR3 is TGTGCCAGCAGTTATGGACTGCCGGGTGGACAAGAGACCCAGTACTTC.

There are a few counts of this clone. The chain combines TRBV6-6 with TRBJ1-5; D is ambiguous. In germline, CDR1 is MNHNY, CDR2 SVGAGI (reference sequence). Trimming removed 4 bases at V and 4 bases at J, with 11 bases between. The CDR3 has 14 amino acids. CDR3 coding DNA: TGTGCCAGCAGTTCCGTCCCGGGTAATCAGCCCCAGCATTTT. Residues: CASSSVPGNQPQHF.

The CDR3 coding sequence is TGTGCCAGCAGTGTCGGGACAGGGTTTCGCGAGCAGTACTTC. Translating it yields CASSVGTGFREQYF. This rearrangement joins TRBV6-1 to TRBJ2-7; 9 bases agree with TRBD1. Looked up from germline, CDR1 is MNHNS and CDR2 is SASEGT. The V and J ends lost 4 bases and 6 bases, in that order; junction bases with no gene match: 7. This CDR3 has 14 amino acids.